Listed below are T cell receptor beta chains from one sample, sequenced in a study of shared clonotypes between healthy human individuals. Sequencing used immunoSEQ multiplex PCR; TCRdb keeps in-frame clones, though not all of them. There are 2 million to 2.5 million clones in the sample; approximately 94% occur only once, and around 1.7% lies in the top ten. The sample was naive CD8+ T cells from PBMCs. These receptors originate from a man in his late teens or twenties in good health. Some clones in this sample may be carry-over from other donors' samples. CDR3s include the opening cysteine and the closing phenylalanine or tryptophan. The D gene is left open where the match is weak. Rows give clone size only sometimes, using once, few, many, or a class for an expanded clone.

size,V,J,D,CDR3,DNA
once,TRBV30,TRBJ1-5,TRBD1,CAWSMTGGPPQHF,TGTGCCTGGAGCATGACAGGGGGCCCGCCCCAGCATTTT
-,TRBV5-1,TRBJ2-2,-,CASSPAGPIANTGELFF,TGCGCCAGCAGCCCCGCAGGGCCCATCGCGAACACCGGGGAGCTGTTTTTT
-,TRBV7-8,TRBJ2-3,TRBD2,CASSPILGLAGEEPDTQYF,TGTGCCAGCAGCCCTATCCTCGGACTAGCGGGAGAGGAACCAGATACGCAGTATTTT
once,TRBV7-9,TRBJ2-3,-,CASSSTRSSTDTQYF,TGTGCCAGCAGCTCGACTAGATCTAGCACAGATACGCAGTATTTT
-,TRBV11-2,TRBJ2-1,TRBD2,CASSLGLAGTYNEQFF,TGTGCCAGCAGCTTAGGTCTAGCGGGAACCTACAATGAGCAGTTCTTC
-,TRBV29-1,TRBJ2-7,-,CSVVSRGSYEQYF,TGCAGCGTTGTTAGTAGGGGTTCCTACGAGCAGTACTTC
-,TRBV13,TRBJ2-5,-,CASSPGGETQYF,TGTGCCAGCAGCCCTGGAGGGGAGACCCAGTACTTC
once,TRBV5-1,TRBJ2-7,-,CASSLVSGTAPRYEQYF,TGCGCCAGCAGCTTGGTATCGGGGACCGCACCTCGGTACGAGCAGTACTTC
-,TRBV27,TRBJ2-7,TRBD2,CASSSGTSGNEQYF,TGTGCCAGCAGTTCTGGGACTAGCGGGAACGAGCAGTACTTC
-,TRBV4-2,TRBJ2-3,-,CASSQSSTDTQYF,TGTGCCAGCAGCCAATCTAGCACAGATACGCAGTATTTT
few,TRBV6-5,TRBJ1-1,TRBD1,CASSYLAGGGTEAFF,TGTGCCAGCAGTTACTTAGCAGGGGGTGGGACTGAAGCTTTCTTT
few,TRBV7-9,TRBJ1-1,TRBD1,CASSGKDRVSTEAFF,TGTGCCAGCAGCGGAAAGGACAGGGTAAGCACTGAAGCTTTCTTT
-,TRBV27,TRBJ2-1,TRBD2,CASSSRTSGRGDEQFF,TGTGCCAGCAGTTCGCGGACTAGCGGGAGAGGGGATGAGCAGTTCTTC
-,TRBV9,TRBJ2-1,TRBD2,CASSGGTSGSRYNEQFF,TGTGCCAGCAGCGGTGGGACTAGCGGGAGCCGGTACAATGAGCAGTTCTTC
-,TRBV10-2,TRBJ1-1,-,CASSEGTMNTEAFF,TGCGCCAGCAGTGAGGGGACCATGAACACTGAAGCTTTCTTT
-,TRBV15,TRBJ2-7,-,CATSREGQLYEQYF,TGTGCCACCAGCAGAGAGGGGCAGCTCTACGAGCAGTACTTC
-,TRBV7-9,TRBJ2-5,-,CASSLGLGAQYF,TGTGCCAGCAGCTTAGGCCTGGGGGCCCAGTACTTC
-,TRBV6-5,TRBJ2-7,-,CASTEPRDPSYEQYF,TGTGCCAGCACCGAGCCGCGGGACCCTTCCTACGAGCAGTACTTC
-,TRBV4-1,TRBJ2-7,TRBD1,CASSQGGQLYF,TGCGCCAGCAGCCAAGGGGGACAGCTCTACTTC
-,TRBV28,TRBJ2-6,TRBD2,CALGGVCSGANVLTF,TGTGCCCTGGGAGGGGTCTGCTCTGGGGCCAACGTCCTGACTTTC
-,TRBV7-6,TRBJ2-7,-,CASSSGAVSSYEQYF,TGTGCCAGCAGCTCGGGGGCCGTGAGCTCCTACGAGCAGTACTTC
once,TRBV28,TRBJ2-7,-,CASSGGWREQYF,TGTGCCAGCAGTGGTGGGTGGAGGGAGCAGTACTTC
-,TRBV9,TRBJ1-5,-,CASSVAAWGNQPQHF,TGTGCCAGCAGCGTAGCGGCGTGGGGCAATCAGCCCCAGCATTTT
-,TRBV2,TRBJ2-5,TRBD1,CASLGTGTHRRGETQYF,TGTGCCAGCCTTGGGACAGGGACTCACCGGCGTGGGGAGACCCAGTACTTC
-,TRBV7-6,TRBJ1-4,-,CASSIGRALNEKLFF,TGTGCCAGCAGCATCGGACGGGCTCTTAATGAAAAACTGTTTTTT
-,TRBV6-1,TRBJ2-5,TRBD1,CASSAGGRETQYF,TGTGCCAGCAGTGCAGGGGGAAGAGAGACCCAGTACTTC
once,TRBV29-1,TRBJ1-2,TRBD1,CSVDTGESDGYTF,TGCAGCGTAGATACAGGGGAGTCAGATGGCTACACCTTC
-,TRBV7-9,TRBJ2-2,-,CASRGDYDEKNTGELFF,TGTGCCAGCAGGGGTGACTACGACGAGAAGAACACCGGGGAGCTGTTTTTT
-,TRBV2,TRBJ2-3,-,CASTFTDSTDTQYF,TGTGCCAGCACATTTACCGACAGCACAGATACGCAGTATTTT
-,TRBV11-1,TRBJ1-4,-,CASSLGVDWVGEKLFF,TGTGCCAGCAGCTTAGGCGTGGACTGGGTCGGAGAAAAACTGTTTTTT
-,TRBV7-9,TRBJ2-1,-,CASSLGVREQFF,TGTGCCAGCAGCTTAGGGGTCCGTGAGCAGTTCTTC
-,TRBV7-3,TRBJ1-2,-,CASSLSMGDGYTF,TGTGCCAGCAGCCTTTCCATGGGGGATGGCTACACCTTC
-,TRBV14,TRBJ1-3,-,CASSQSGLGFSGNTIYF,TGTGCCAGCAGCCAATCCGGGTTGGGGTTCAGTGGAAACACCATATATTTT
-,TRBV7-9,TRBJ2-5,-,CASSLEPETVKETQYF,TGTGCCAGCAGCCTAGAGCCTGAGACGGTGAAAGAGACCCAGTACTTC
-,TRBV9,TRBJ1-1,-,CASSVERENTEAFF,TGTGCCAGCAGCGTAGAGCGGGAGAACACTGAAGCTTTCTTT